This paragraph reports one TCR beta chain. The antigen is not known. The CDR3 runs 15 residues. Trimming took 5 bases from V and 5 from J, leaving 15 bases between them. Germline V gene data show CDR1 as PRHDT and CDR2 as FYEKMQ (reference sequence). The source of the sample is a study of cytomegalovirus exposure and HLA in healthy donors. This PCR relied on a set of 60 Vbeta primers and 13 Jbeta primers. Sequenced by immunoSEQ multiplex PCR; TCRdb stores in-frame clones only, minus some. The table shows 100,000 or so clones, with 76% occurring only once. Study-level findings and limits: Confirmation was obtained in vitro that a few CMV-associated chains are specific for CMV antigens. A list of 150 to 200 TCR beta chains associated with cytomegalovirus was given. The study assumed roughly uniform donor sequencing depth for presence/absence analyses. Within an earlier analysis, most TCR beta V segments proved productive either about 87% or about 30% of the time.

The J gene is TRBJ1-4, the V gene TRBV13; maybe TRBD1 (6 bases). The source material was PBMCs. The TCR was taken from a man aged 35 to 55 in good health and CMV-seropositive. CDR3 loop: CASSRPTGHNEKLFF. The CDR3 coding sequence is TGTGCCAGCAGCCGGCCGACAGGCCACAATGAAAAACTGTTTTTT.